A single sample is the source of the 10 T cell receptor beta chains below, sequenced in a study of blood T cell repertoires in COVID-19. Clones were read by immunoSEQ multiplex PCR, and TCRdb kept only the in-frame ones, dropping some. In the table there are around 150,000 clones, approximately 87% of which are singletons. Source material: peripheral blood. The receptors come from a woman between 65 and 79 years old with COVID-19, enrolled during active disease.

The V and J genes are TRBV6-4 and TRBJ1-1; D call uncertain. The CDR3 sequence is 13 residues long. The V gene lost 6 bases and the J gene lost 0 bases, with 8 bases spanning the gap. Germline CDR1 is MRHNA and CDR2 is SNTAGT. This chain's CDR3 is CASRIGVNTEAFF. The CDR3 DNA is TGTGCCAGCAGAATCGGGGTGAACACTGAAGCTTTCTTT.

This clone was detected only once. The genes are TRBV10-3 and TRBJ2-7; the match to TRBD2 covers 8 bases. The germline V gene has CDR1 ENHRY and CDR2 SYGVKD. V lost 2 bases and J lost 5; bases outside the gene matches: 5. The CDR3 consists of 14 residues. This CDR3 is CAISERREGDEQYF. The CDR3 DNA reads TGTGCCATCAGTGAGAGACGGGAGGGCGACGAGCAGTACTTC.

The chain has TRBV6-2 or TRBV6-3 and TRBJ2-1, with 15 positions matching TRBD2. The CDR3 is made up of 19 amino acids. J was trimmed by 3 bases and V by 4 bases; bases with no gene match: 10. Looked up from germline, CDR1 is MNHEY and CDR2 is SVGEGT. The CDR3 is CASSWTSGGAPSFYNEQFF. In DNA form, the CDR3 reads TGTGCCAGCAGTTGGACTAGCGGGGGGGCCCCCTCCTTCTACAATGAGCAGTTCTTC.

The V gene is TRBV7-2, the J gene TRBJ1-1; 7 bases map to TRBD1. From germline, CDR1 is SGHTA and CDR2 FQGNSA. Trimming took 5 bases from V and 1 from J; bases not matched to a gene: 4. CDR3 length equals 14 residues. The CDR3 loop reads CASSRNRGNTEAFF. Here the CDR3 DNA reads TGTGCCAGCAGCCGGAACAGGGGGAACACTGAAGCTTTCTTT.

The chain links TRBV3-1 (or the pseudogene TRBV3-2) to TRBJ2-2, with D perhaps TRBD1 (6 bases). Trimming pared 3 bases from V and 1 base from J, leaving 15 bases between. Per the germline V gene, CDR1 is LGHDT and CDR2 is YNNKEL (reference sequence). The CDR3 has 17 amino acids. The CDR3 protein is CASSHRGVQGNTGELFF. The CDR3 bases are TGTGCCAGCAGCCACCGGGGAGTACAGGGGAACACCGGGGAGCTGTTTTTT.

Here the CDR3 reads CASREGGIGPQHF. The CDR3 nucleotides read TGTGCCAGCAGGGAGGGCGGTATAGGACCCCAGCATTTT. This chain uses TRBV12-3 or TRBV12-4 with TRBJ1-5; no firm D call. V was clipped by 6 bases and J by 10 bases, with 16 bases between them. The CDR3 has 13 amino acids.

Notes on this clone: The sample holds other DNA sequences that translate to the same CDR3. This CDR3 is CASSLAGAETQYF. The CDR3 DNA is TGCGCCAGCAGCTTGGCGGGAGCAGAGACCCAGTACTTC. The rearrangement links TRBV5-1 to TRBJ2-5, with D possibly TRBD2 on 6 matching bases. The germline V gene has CDR1 SGHRS and CDR2 YFSETQ. V was pared by 0 bases and J by 4 bases, with 7 bases between. CDR3 size: 13 residues.

V and J are TRBV9 and TRBJ1-4; 10 nucleotides align to TRBD1. Germline assignment: CDR1 SGDLS and CDR2 YYNGEE. Unmatched junction bases numbered 7, after V lost 4 bases and J lost 7 bases. The CDR3 sequence is 15 residues long. In nucleotides, the CDR3 is TGTGCCAGCAGCCCTCGGGACAGGGGAGGTGAAAAACTGTTTTTT. Its translation is CASSPRDRGGEKLFF.

The table lists this clone with a count of one. The V gene is TRBV28, the J gene TRBJ2-7, with 10 bases identical to TRBD1. The V segment lost 5 bases and the J segment 7 bases; nucleotides outside the gene matches: 11. This CDR3 spans 15 amino acids. CDR1 and CDR2 (germline): MDHEN, SYDVKM. The chain's CDR3 is CASSPAGTGAYEQYF. CDR3 bases: TGTGCCAGCAGTCCGGCCGGGACAGGGGCATATGAGCAGTACTTC. Based on the CDR3 plus reference TRBV28 and TRBJ2-7, the full variable domain is DVKVTQSSRYLVKRTGEKVFLECVQDMDHENMFWYRQDPGLGLRLIYFSYDVKMKEKGDIPEGYSVSREKKERFSLILESASTNQTSMYLCASSPAGTGAYEQYFGPGTRLTVT.

This clone has a single count. The V call is TRBV5-1, the J call TRBJ1-2; D might be TRBD1 (6 bases). The V gene's germline CDR1 is SGHRS and CDR2 YFSETQ. V was clipped by 1 base and J by 3 bases, with 16 bases between them. This CDR3 contains 16 residues. The CDR3 DNA sequence: TGCGCCAGCAGCTTGAATCAGGGGTGGGGAGACTATGGCTACACCTTC. Translating gives CASSLNQGWGDYGYTF.